Sequencing of this TCR beta chain was carried out in a study of blood T cell repertoires in COVID-19. Clones were sequenced by immunoSEQ multiplex PCR, and TCRdb holds only the in-frame ones, with some missing. The sample carries just under 60,000 clones, almost 80% recorded once. Germline values: CDR1 KGHDR, CDR2 SFDVKD. The junction had 9 bases not matched to a gene; V was cut back by 2 bases and J by 7 bases. The length of the CDR3 is 15 residues. This clone appeared a few times. The clonotype was recovered from a man of 80 years or more with acute or convalescent COVID-19. The V gene is TRBV24-1, the J gene TRBJ1-2, with 7 bases lining up with TRBD1. The specimen sequenced was peripheral blood. The CDR3 sequence is CATSDSFRGSSGYTF. DNA for the CDR3: TGTGCCACCAGTGATTCTTTCAGGGGGTCTTCTGGCTACACCTTC.